The next 2 T cell receptor beta chains were all read from a single sample in a study of cytomegalovirus exposure and HLA in healthy donors. Primers: 60 Vbeta forward and 13 Jbeta reverse. The repertoire was sequenced with immunoSEQ multiplex PCR; TCRdb's copy has only in-frame clones and lacks some. The table has about 140,000 clones, 80% seen once; the top ten hold 1.2%. Sequencing input: PBMCs. These receptors all stem from a female donor in good health and CMV-seronegative.

The chain recombines TRBV7-6 with TRBJ2-7, with D perhaps TRBD2 (6 bases). Per germline, CDR1 SGHVS and CDR2 FNYEAQ. V was clipped by 5 bases and J by 3 bases, with 14 bases between them. The CDR3 has 14 residues. Here the CDR3 reads CASSELGGVYEQYF. The CDR3 region has the DNA TGTGCCAGCAGCGAACTAGGAGGGGTCTACGAGCAGTACTTC.

This chain connects TRBV6-5 to TRBJ1-2, with 8 positions matching TRBD1. CDR1 is MNHEY and CDR2 is SVGAGI in the germline V gene. Germline trimming cut 7 bases from V and 7 bases from J; bases unmatched to any gene: 8. This CDR3 is 13 amino acids long. The CDR3 loop is CASTPGQGGGYTF. CDR3 bases: TGTGCCAGCACCCCAGGACAGGGTGGTGGCTACACCTTC.